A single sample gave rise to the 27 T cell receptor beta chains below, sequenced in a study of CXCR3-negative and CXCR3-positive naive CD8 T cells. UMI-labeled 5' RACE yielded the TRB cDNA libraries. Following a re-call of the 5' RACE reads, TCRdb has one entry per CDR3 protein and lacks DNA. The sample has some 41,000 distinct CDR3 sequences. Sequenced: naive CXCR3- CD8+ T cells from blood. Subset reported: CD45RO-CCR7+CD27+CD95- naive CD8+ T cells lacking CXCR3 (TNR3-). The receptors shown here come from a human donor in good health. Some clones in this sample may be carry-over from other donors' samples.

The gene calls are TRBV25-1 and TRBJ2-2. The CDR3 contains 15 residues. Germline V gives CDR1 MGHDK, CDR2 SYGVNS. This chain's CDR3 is CASSDFSGNTGELFF.

The CDR3 here is CASSLFRDTRNYGYTF. The chain uses TRBV27 and TRBJ1-2; TCRdb selects TRBD1, and the lack of DNA leaves this call unchecked. Per the germline V gene, CDR1 is MNHEY and CDR2 is SMNVEV (reference sequence). CDR3 length: 16 amino acids.

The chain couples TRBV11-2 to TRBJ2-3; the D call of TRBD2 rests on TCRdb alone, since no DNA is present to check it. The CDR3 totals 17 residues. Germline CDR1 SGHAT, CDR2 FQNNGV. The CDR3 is CASSPGGSGEGTDTQYF. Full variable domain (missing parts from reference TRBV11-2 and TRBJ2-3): EAGVAQSPRYKIIEKRQSVAFWCNPISGHATLYWYQQILGQGPKLLIQFQNNGVVDDSQLPKDRFSAERLKGVDSTLKIQPAKLEDSAVYLCASSPGGSGEGTDTQYFGPGTRLTVL.

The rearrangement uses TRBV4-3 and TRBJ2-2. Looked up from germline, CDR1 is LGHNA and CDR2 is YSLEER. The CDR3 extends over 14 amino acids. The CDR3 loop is CASSQESSTGELFF.

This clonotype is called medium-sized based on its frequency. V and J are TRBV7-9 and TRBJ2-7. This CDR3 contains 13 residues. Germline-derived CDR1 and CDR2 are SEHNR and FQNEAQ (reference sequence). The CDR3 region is CASSPTYTYEQYF.

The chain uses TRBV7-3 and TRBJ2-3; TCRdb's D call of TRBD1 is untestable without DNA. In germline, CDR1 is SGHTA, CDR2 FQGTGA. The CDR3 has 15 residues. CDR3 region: CASSSLDTGEDTQYF.

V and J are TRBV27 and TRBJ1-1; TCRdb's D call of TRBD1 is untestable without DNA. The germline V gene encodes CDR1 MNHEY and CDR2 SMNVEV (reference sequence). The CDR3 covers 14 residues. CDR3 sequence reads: CASSPRTLNTEAFF.

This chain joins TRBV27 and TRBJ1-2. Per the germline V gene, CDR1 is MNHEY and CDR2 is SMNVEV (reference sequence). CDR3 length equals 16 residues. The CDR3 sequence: CASSLTLSHINYGYTF.

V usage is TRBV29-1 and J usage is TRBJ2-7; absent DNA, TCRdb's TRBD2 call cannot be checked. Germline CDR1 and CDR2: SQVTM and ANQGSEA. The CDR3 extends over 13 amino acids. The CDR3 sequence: CSVEVAGNYEQYF.

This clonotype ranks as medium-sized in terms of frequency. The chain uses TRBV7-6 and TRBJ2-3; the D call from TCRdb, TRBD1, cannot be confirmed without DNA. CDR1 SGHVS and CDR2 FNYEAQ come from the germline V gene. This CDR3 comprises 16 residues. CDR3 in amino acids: CASSLARWGNTDTQYF.

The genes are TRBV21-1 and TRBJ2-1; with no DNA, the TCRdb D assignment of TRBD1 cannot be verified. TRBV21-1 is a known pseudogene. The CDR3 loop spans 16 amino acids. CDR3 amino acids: CASSRKAGAYAGEQFF.

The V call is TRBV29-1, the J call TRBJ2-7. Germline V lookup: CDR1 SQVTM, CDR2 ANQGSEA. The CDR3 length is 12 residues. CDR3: CSVDGESYEQYF.

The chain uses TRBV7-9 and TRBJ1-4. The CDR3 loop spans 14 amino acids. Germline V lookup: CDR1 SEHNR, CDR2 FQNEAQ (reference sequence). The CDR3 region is CASSLALGEEKLFF.

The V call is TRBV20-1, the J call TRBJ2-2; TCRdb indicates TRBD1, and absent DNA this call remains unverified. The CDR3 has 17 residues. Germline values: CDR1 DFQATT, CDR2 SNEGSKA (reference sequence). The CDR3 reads CSARDLRQGIYTGELFF.

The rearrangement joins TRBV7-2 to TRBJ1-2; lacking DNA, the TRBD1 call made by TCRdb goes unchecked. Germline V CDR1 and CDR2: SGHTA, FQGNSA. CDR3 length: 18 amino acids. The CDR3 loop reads CASSLPQTEPGTGSSYTF.

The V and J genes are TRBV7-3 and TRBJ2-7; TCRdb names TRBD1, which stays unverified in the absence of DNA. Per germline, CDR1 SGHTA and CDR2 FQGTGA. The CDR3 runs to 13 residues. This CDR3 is CASSWDTDYEQYF.

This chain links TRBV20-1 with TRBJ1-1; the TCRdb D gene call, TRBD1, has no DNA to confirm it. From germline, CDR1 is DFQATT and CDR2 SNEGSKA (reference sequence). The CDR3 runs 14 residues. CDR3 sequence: CSALAPIGTAEAFF.

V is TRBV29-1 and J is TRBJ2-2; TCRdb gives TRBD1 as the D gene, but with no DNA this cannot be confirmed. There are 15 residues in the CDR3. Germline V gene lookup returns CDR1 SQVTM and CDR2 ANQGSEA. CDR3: CSVEGTLENTGELFF.

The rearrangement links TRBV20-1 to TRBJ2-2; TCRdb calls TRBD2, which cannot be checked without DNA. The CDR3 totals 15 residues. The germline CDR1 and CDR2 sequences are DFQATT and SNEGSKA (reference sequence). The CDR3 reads CSARRGGRDTGELFF.

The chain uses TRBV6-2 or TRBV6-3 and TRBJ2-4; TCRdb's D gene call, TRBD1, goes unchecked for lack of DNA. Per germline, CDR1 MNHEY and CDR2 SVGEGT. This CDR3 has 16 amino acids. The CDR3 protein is CASSYRFGTGRDIQYF.

The CDR3 sequence: CSVSGTGFSTDTQYF. This chain joins TRBV29-1 and TRBJ2-3; TCRdb calls TRBD1, which cannot be checked without DNA. CDR1 is SQVTM and CDR2 is ANQGSEA in the germline V gene. The CDR3 is 15 residues long.

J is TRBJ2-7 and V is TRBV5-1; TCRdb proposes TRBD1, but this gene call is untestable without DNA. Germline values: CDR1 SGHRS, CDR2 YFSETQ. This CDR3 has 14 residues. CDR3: CASSLRDRAHEQYF.

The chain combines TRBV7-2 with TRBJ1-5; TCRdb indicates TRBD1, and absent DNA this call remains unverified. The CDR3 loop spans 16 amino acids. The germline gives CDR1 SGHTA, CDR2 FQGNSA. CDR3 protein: CASSLAWGAGNQPQHF.

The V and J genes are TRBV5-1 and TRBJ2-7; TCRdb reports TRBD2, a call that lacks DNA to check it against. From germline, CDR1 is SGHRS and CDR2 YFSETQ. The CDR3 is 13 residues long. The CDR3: CASSPGLSYEQYF.

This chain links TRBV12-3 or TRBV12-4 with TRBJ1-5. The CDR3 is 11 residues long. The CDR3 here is CASSHSGPQHF.

The CDR3: CASSETSGVLEEYEQYF. The chain carries TRBV7-2 and TRBJ2-7; the TCRdb call, TRBD2, lacks DNA for checking. The CDR3 loop spans 17 amino acids. The germline gives CDR1 SGHTA, CDR2 FQGNSA.

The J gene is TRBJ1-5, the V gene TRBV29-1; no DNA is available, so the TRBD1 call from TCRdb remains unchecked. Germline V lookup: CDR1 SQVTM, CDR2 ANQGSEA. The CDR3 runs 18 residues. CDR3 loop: CSVGGGPNRDRGRQPQHF.